The rows below give T cell receptor beta chains drawn from one sample of a study of blood T cell repertoires in COVID-19. Using immunoSEQ multiplex PCR, the repertoire was profiled, and TCRdb retains in-frame clones only, with some absent. Of about 140,000 clones listed, approximately 84% are singletons. Sequenced material: peripheral blood. The source is a human donor in a cohort sampled during active COVID-19. Each CDR3 is given with its conserved first and last residue. Fields, in order: clone size, D gene, J gene, V gene, CDR3 protein, CDR3 DNA. D genes are given only for firm matches. Clone size is shown for a subset of rows, as once, few, many or a class of expanded clone.

NA | NA | TRBJ1-4 | TRBV7-9 | CASSTRGGLATNEKLFF | TGTGCCAGCAGCACCCGCGGGGGGTTAGCAACTAATGAAAAACTGTTTTTT
NA | TRBD1 | TRBJ2-2 | TRBV7-2 | CASSLQPGGNTGELFF | TGTGCCAGCAGCTTACAGCCAGGGGGCAACACCGGGGAGCTGTTTTTT
NA | TRBD1 | TRBJ1-2 | TRBV19 | CASNSDRGLGGYTF | TGTGCCAGTAACTCGGACAGGGGGCTCGGTGGCTACACCTTC
NA | NA | TRBJ1-2 | TRBV2 | CASRIAGKDGYTF | TGTGCCAGCAGAATCGCAGGGAAGGACGGCTACACCTTC
few | NA | TRBJ2-2 | TRBV19 | CASSPSGTRNTGELFF | TGTGCCAGTAGTCCCTCCGGGACTCGGAACACCGGGGAGCTGTTTTTT
NA | NA | TRBJ1-2 | TRBV2 | CASSVVSANYGYTF | TGTGCCAGCAGTGTTGTCTCTGCTAACTATGGCTACACCTTC
few | TRBD1 | TRBJ1-1 | TRBV6-5 | CASRKQGSGTEAFF | TGTGCCAGCAGAAAACAGGGGTCGGGAACTGAAGCTTTCTTT
NA | NA | TRBJ1-1 | TRBV18 | CASSLLDSSYTEAFF | TGTGCCAGCTCACTATTGGACTCTAGTTACACTGAAGCTTTCTTT
NA | NA | TRBJ1-2 | TRBV7-9 | CASSLARDNLGFGYTF | TGTGCCAGCAGCTTAGCTCGGGACAACTTGGGCTTTGGCTACACCTTC
NA | TRBD1 | TRBJ2-1 | TRBV5-1 | CASSSQQGDNEQFF | TGCGCCAGCAGCTCCCAACAGGGGGACAATGAGCAGTTCTTC
NA | NA | TRBJ1-5 | TRBV12-3/TRBV12-4 | CASTAQGNQPQHF | TGTGCCAGCACCGCTCAGGGAAATCAGCCCCAGCATTTT
NA | TRBD2 | TRBJ2-3 | TRBV12-3/TRBV12-4 | CASTRGGTDTQYF | TGTGCCAGCACCCGGGGGGGGACAGATACGCAGTATTTT
NA | TRBD2 | TRBJ2-7 | TRBV7-9 | CASSPGTSGGGVYEQYF | TGTGCCAGCAGCCCCGGGACTAGCGGGGGGGGCGTCTACGAGCAGTACTTC
once | TRBD2 | TRBJ2-1 | TRBV11-3 | CASSSGLAPNEQFF | TGTGCCAGCAGCTCGGGACTAGCGCCGAATGAGCAGTTCTTC
NA | TRBD1 | TRBJ1-6 | TRBV24-1 | CATQDRSNSPLHF | TGTGCCACCCAGGACAGGTCTAATTCACCCCTCCACTTT
NA | NA | TRBJ2-7 | TRBV5-6 | CASSLQATGNYEQYF | TGTGCCAGCAGCTTGCAGGCCACAGGGAATTACGAGCAGTACTTC
NA | NA | TRBJ2-1 | TRBV5-6 | CASSINAGLLRNEQFF | TGTGCCAGCAGCATAAACGCAGGGTTATTACGAAATGAGCAGTTCTTC
NA | NA | TRBJ2-1 | TRBV5-1 | CASSLIGSSYNEQFF | TGCGCCAGCAGCTTGATCGGGAGCTCCTACAATGAGCAGTTCTTC
NA | NA | TRBJ2-2 | TRBV6-2/TRBV6-3 | CASSYGGPSRLELFF | TGTGCCAGCAGTTACGGCGGTCCCAGTCGGCTGGAGCTGTTTTTT
NA | TRBD2 | TRBJ2-3 | TRBV4-1 | CASSREGIMGTDTQYF | TGCGCCAGCAGCCGGGAGGGGATAATGGGCACAGATACGCAGTATTTT
NA | NA | TRBJ2-6 | TRBV6-5 | CASTLSGANVLTF | TGTGCCAGCACCCTCTCTGGGGCCAACGTCCTGACTTTC
NA | NA | TRBJ1-2 | TRBV16 | CASSPGRNYGYTF | TGTGCCAGCAGCCCTGGCAGGAACTATGGCTACACCTTC
NA | NA | TRBJ2-7 | TRBV5-1 | CASSQDVGTGAYEQYF | TGCGCCAGCAGCCAGGATGTTGGGACTGGCGCCTACGAGCAGTACTTC
NA | NA | TRBJ1-3 | TRBV19 | CASSIQDSGNTIYF | TGTGCCAGTAGTATACAGGACTCTGGAAACACCATATATTTT
NA | NA | TRBJ2-1 | TRBV3-1/TRBV3-2 | CASSQDHLINEQFF | TGTGCCAGCAGCCAAGATCACTTGATCAATGAGCAGTTCTTC
once | TRBD2 | TRBJ2-5 | TRBV19 | CASSGLAGLRETQYF | TGTGCCAGTAGTGGACTAGCGGGCCTCCGGGAGACCCAGTACTTC
NA | TRBD2 | TRBJ2-1 | TRBV2 | CASSLTSGRAGEQFF | TGTGCCAGCAGTTTAACTAGCGGGAGGGCCGGTGAGCAGTTCTTC
NA | NA | TRBJ1-2 | TRBV7-2 | CASSPGSREIGFYGYTF | TGTGCCAGCAGCCCCGGAAGTAGGGAGATAGGATTCTATGGCTACACCTTC